This entry features one TCR beta chain sequence. The source of the sample is a study of blood T cell repertoires in COVID-19. The V gene lost 0 bases and the J gene lost 3 bases, with 12 bases spanning the gap. The CDR3 contains 15 residues. Per germline, CDR1 SGHRS and CDR2 YFSETQ. Original processing methods: Scientists estimated how many nucleated cells there were by amplifying reference gene primers. The assay was immunoSEQ multiplex PCR, and TCRdb's table has in-frame clones only and misses some. V and J calls and clone size are given by that table; D and trimming were obtained from the DNA. The sample lists around 250,000 clones, about 89% seen once, with approximately 10% in the top ten.

The sample taken for sequencing was peripheral blood. This sequence joins TRBV5-1 and TRBJ1-1; no definite D call. The sequence came from a man aged 40-50 years with active or convalescent COVID-19. CDR3 sequence: CASSLAAGSDTEAFF. The CDR3 nucleotides read TGCGCCAGCAGCTTGGCGGCGGGATCGGACACTGAAGCTTTCTTT.